The present T cell receptor beta chain was sequenced within a study of blood T cell repertoires in COVID-19 (dated by TCRdb to about 2020). About the study as a whole: Samples covering the acute and convalescent phases of COVID-19 were provided by collaborators in the United States, Italy and Spain. Where available, HLA class I and class II types were taken from metadata supplied by the sample provider and were not determined by assay-based typing. The samples were drawn from two sources: the first 160 participants of the ongoing ImmuneRACE study, and 1,000 to 1,500 subjects contributed by 6 global collaborators. Deeply sampled blood TCRbeta repertoires from subjects exposed to, actively infected with, or recovered from COVID-19 were included in the dataset. The repertoires were released in a freely available public database intended as a resource for research on the immune response to SARS-CoV-2. A de-identified subject ID, COVID-19 status, age in years and sex were almost always included in the sample metadata. The material from the prospective study consisted of cDNA or gDNA derived from T cells, B-cell-depleted T cells, or PBMCs. What the authors observed across the whole study: The quantity of clinical and demographic metadata differed by source and by participant and was supplied without curation.

TCRbeta CDR3 regions were amplified from genomic DNA using the immunoSEQ Assay, a bias-controlled multiplex PCR. From the authors' description of their analysis: Within the assay, amplification of reference gene primers was used to estimate how many nucleated cells each sample contained. To quantify the absolute abundance of each unique TCRbeta CDR3 rearrangement, sequence reads were collapsed and filtered. For each sample, productive Simpson clonality was calculated by taking the square root of Simpson's diversity index across productive rearrangements. Imported from immuneACCESS, the table was reduced by TCRdb to in-frame sequences with V and J called. These copies leave out some clones; in studies compared against another copy, an unresolved V gene accounts for under half, and the cause of the remainder is not known. V, J and clone size reflect that table, while D and trimming were determined from the DNA. The sample data list roughly 240,000 clones, and approximately 80% of these were observed just once. Together, the top ten hold 2% to 2.5% of the sample.

For this clone: Its antigen is still unknown. Within one base of it there is no much larger clone, and no base qualities were kept.

Another Seattle source contributed samples from volunteer blood donors who had recovered from COVID-19. Whole blood was collected in K2EDTA tubes by collaborating institutions according to the institutions' own protocols. For TCRbeta analysis, collaborators shipped samples in one of three forms: frozen whole blood, isolated PBMCs, or DNA extracted from either of those sample types. This receptor was taken from a man aged 40-50 years who had recovered from COVID-19. What was sequenced was peripheral blood.

The encoded CDR3 is CASTPIQGNQPQHF. The DNA sequence is TGTGCCAGTACTCCAATACAGGGGAATCAGCCCCAGCATTTT. This receptor chain uses TRBV19 and TRBJ1-5; 7 central bases correspond to TRBD1. The CDR3 contains 14 residues, cysteine and phenylalanine counted. Only CDR3 DNA remains: 42 bases, in frame from the first base. The V end gives up 7 bases and the J end 4 bases, leaving 7 bases in the junction not matched to a gene. The germline V gene (reference sequence) gives CDR1 as LNHDA and CDR2 as SQIVND.